This T cell receptor beta chain comes out of a study of blood T cell repertoires in COVID-19 (dated by TCRdb to 2020 to 2021). At the level of the whole study: Collaborator samples came from the United States, Italy and Spain and covered acute and convalescent phases of COVID-19. The prospective study material was composed of cDNA or gDNA derived from T cells, B-cell-depleted T cells, or PBMCs. Deeply sampled blood TCRbeta repertoires from subjects exposed to, actively infected with, or recovered from COVID-19 were included in the dataset. The repertoires were released in a freely available public database meant as a resource for research on the immune response to SARS-CoV-2. The samples were drawn from the first 160 participants of the ongoing ImmuneRACE study and from under 1,500 subjects provided by 6 global collaborators. The sample metadata nearly always contained a de-identified subject ID, COVID-19 status, age in years and sex. Where available, HLA class I and class II types were obtained from metadata supplied by the sample provider rather than from assay-based typing. Study-wide findings and limitations: Clinical and demographic metadata were provided uncurated, with the amount varying by source and participant.

TCRbeta CDR3 regions were amplified from genomic DNA by means of the immunoSEQ Assay, a bias-controlled multiplex PCR. Regarding the original processing steps: Nucleated cell counts per sample were estimated from amplification of reference gene primers within the assay. To quantify the absolute abundance of each unique TCRbeta CDR3 rearrangement, sequence reads were collapsed and filtered. For each sample, productive Simpson clonality was calculated as the square root of Simpson's diversity index across productive rearrangements. TCRdb retrieved this table from immuneACCESS and kept in-frame rearrangements only. Not all clones are present; in checked studies, unresolved V genes account for under half, and no reason is known for the remainder. That table furnishes V, J and clone size, whereas the DNA furnished D and trimming. For this sample the table gives 490,000 or so clones, of which about nine tenths were detected only once. 6.5% to 8.5% of the sample is taken by the ten largest.

Participants in the prospective study were enrolled through a virtual design, were aged about 18 to 90 years, and lived in about 25 United States geographic areas. Cohort assignment in the prospective study relied on participant-reported clinical history from a screening survey and a study questionnaire. ImmuneRACE Cohort 3 recovered participants were defined by two consecutive negative NP/OP PCR tests, healthcare professional clearance, or symptom resolution. Each participant in the prospective study had whole blood, serum and a nasopharyngeal or oropharyngeal swab collected by mobile phlebotomists. Additional blood draws and questionnaires over a 2-month period could optionally be provided by prospective study participants. Prospective study blood samples were shipped either frozen or at room temperature before DNA extraction. From the cysteine up to the phenylalanine, the CDR3 has a length of 14 residues. Here the CDR3 DNA is all that survives: 42 bases in frame from base 1. CDR1 and CDR2, looked up from the germline V gene, are MNHEY and SVGAGI. Clipping removes 8 bases from V and 2 bases from J, with 4 as the unmatched junction base count.

Concerning this clone itself: No cognate antigen has been identified for it. One base away there is no much larger clone; base qualities are not given. This CDR3 is also generated by other DNA sequences in the sample.

The origin of this receptor is a woman in her fifties or sixties who had recovered from COVID-19. The sample was PBMCs or T cells enriched from blood (not recorded which). Recombination linked TRBV6-5 to TRBJ2-2; 8 bases in the junction line up with TRBD1. The CDR3: CASRGQGNTGELFF. The DNA is TGTGCCAGCCGAGGACAGGGAAACACCGGGGAGCTGTTTTTT.